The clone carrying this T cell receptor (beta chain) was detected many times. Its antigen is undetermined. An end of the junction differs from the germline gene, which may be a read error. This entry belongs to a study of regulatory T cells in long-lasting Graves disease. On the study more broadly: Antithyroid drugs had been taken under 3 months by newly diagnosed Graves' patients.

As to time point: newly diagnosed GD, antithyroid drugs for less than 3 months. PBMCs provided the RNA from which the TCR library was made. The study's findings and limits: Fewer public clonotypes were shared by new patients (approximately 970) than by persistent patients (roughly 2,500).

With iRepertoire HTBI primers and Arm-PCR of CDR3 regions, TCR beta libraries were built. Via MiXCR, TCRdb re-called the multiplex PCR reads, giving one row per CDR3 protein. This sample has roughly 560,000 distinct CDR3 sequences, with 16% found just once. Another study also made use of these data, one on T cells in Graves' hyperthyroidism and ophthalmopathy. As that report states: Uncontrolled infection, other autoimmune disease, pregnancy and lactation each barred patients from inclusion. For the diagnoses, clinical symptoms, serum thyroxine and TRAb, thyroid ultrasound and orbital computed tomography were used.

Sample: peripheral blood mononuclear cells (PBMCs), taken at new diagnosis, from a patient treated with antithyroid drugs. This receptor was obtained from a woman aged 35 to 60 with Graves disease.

CDR3 nucleotide sequence: TGTGCCAGCAGCCTTGACATCTCCTACGAGCAGTACTTC. Amino acids: CASSLDISYEQYF. The genes are TRBV5-1 and TRBJ2-7; no clear D gene. CDR3 length equals 13 residues. From germline, CDR1 is SGHRS and CDR2 YFSETQ.